This TCR beta chain was documented in a study of cytotoxic CD8 clonotypes in ibrutinib-treated CLL. Study in general: In all, more than ten patients were relapsed/refractory, some 14 were treatment-naive and some 17 were IGHV unmutated.

Concerning this clone: Its antigen is not identified.

Study conclusions and caveats: Clonality went higher at ibrutinib response and then dropped back toward baseline at progression.

Sequenced by immunoSEQ multiplex PCR; TCRdb stores in-frame clones only, minus some. Altogether tens of thousands of clones are present, approximately 70% being singletons, with the ten largest covering roughly 14%. The V gene lost 4 bases and the J gene lost 5 bases, with 18 bases spanning the gap. The CDR3 extends over 15 amino acids. Germline CDR1 and CDR2: SGHRS and YFSETQ. This receptor was obtained from a human donor with chronic lymphocytic leukemia. The sample was PBMCs, taken after 12 months of ibrutinib treatment. The rearrangement joins TRBV5-1 to TRBJ1-1; D remains ambiguous. CDR3 sequence: CASSEGPGWETEAFF. The CDR3 DNA reads as TGCGCCAGCAGCGAAGGCCCCGGCTGGGAAACTGAAGCTTTCTTT.